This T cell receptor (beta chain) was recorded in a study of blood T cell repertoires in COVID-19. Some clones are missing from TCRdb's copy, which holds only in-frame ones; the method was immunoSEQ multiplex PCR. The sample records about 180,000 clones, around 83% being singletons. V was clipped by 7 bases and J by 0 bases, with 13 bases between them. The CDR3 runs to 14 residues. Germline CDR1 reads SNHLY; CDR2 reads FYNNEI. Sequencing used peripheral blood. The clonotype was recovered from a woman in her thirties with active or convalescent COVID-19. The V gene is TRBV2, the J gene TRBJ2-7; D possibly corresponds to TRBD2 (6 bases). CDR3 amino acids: CASTRSGSSYEQYF. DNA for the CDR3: TGTGCCAGCACCAGGTCCGGGAGCTCCTACGAGCAGTACTTC. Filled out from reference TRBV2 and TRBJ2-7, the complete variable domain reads EPEVTQTPSHQVTQMGQEVILRCVPISNHLYFYWYRQILGQKVEFLVSFYNNEISEKSEIFDDQFSVERPDGSNFTLKIRSTKLEDSAMYFCASTRSGSSYEQYFGPGTRLTVT.